The clone carrying this T cell receptor beta chain was counted many times. Antigen unknown. This entry comes from a study of T cells in Graves' hyperthyroidism and ophthalmopathy. Findings and limits, study-wide: Before onset, ophthalmopathy was predicted by the model a median about 6.2 months earlier. The majority of expanded thyroid clonotypes above 0.001 also appeared in blood.

Investigators excluded patients with uncontrolled infection, other autoimmune disease, pregnancy or lactation. V was cut by 5 bases and J by 1 base, with 15 bases left in between. The CDR3 extends over 16 amino acids. TCR beta CDR3 regions were amplified from RNA. TCR CDR3 regions were first amplified by RT-PCR with HTBI primers. TCRdb fed the multiplex PCR reads into MiXCR, producing one record per CDR3 protein. The sample lists some 600,000 distinct CDR3 sequences, approximately 15% seen once, with 5% to 7% in the top ten. The receptor's source is a woman under 40 with Graves' hyperthyroidism that later progressed to Graves' ophthalmopathy. The sample taken for sequencing was blood. The chain employs TRBV12-3 or TRBV12-4 and TRBJ2-1, with D maybe TRBD2 (5 bases). CDR3 DNA sequence: TGTGCCAGCAGTCCCCGGGATGACGCATCCTACAATGAGCAGTTCTTC. Translation gives CASSPRDDASYNEQFF.